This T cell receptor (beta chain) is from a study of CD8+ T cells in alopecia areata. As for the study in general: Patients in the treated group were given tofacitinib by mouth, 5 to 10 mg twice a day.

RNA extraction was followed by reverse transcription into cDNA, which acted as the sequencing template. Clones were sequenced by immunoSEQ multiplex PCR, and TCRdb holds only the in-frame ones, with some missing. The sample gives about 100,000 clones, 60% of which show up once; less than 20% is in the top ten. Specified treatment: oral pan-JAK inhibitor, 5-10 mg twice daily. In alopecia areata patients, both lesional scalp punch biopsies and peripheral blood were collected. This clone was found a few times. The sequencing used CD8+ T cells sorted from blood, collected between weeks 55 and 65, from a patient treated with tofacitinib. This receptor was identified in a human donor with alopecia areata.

The CDR3 coding sequence is TGCAGCGTTGAATTAAGGACAGATACGCAGTATTTT. This translates into CSVELRTDTQYF. The J gene is TRBJ2-3, the V gene TRBV29-1; D is uncertain. V dropped 2 bases and J dropped 3 bases, with 6 bases sitting between them. The CDR3 is 12 residues long. The germline CDR1 and CDR2 sequences are SQVTM and ANQGSEA.